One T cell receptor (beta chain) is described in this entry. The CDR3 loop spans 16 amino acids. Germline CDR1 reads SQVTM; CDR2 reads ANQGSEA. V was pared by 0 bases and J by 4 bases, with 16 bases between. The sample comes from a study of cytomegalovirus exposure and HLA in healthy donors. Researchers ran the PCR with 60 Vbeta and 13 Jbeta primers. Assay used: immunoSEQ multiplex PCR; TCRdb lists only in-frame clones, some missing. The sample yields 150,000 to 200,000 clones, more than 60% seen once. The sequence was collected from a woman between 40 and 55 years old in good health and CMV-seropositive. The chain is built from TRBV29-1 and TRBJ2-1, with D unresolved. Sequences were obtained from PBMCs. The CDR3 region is CSVEDILGYRYNEQFF. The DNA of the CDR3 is TGCAGCGTTGAAGACATCCTCGGCTACAGATACAATGAGCAGTTCTTC.